Presented here are 19 T cell receptor beta chains from one specimen sequenced in a study of breast tumors, draining lymph nodes, adjacent tissues. TCRdb passed the multiplex PCR reads through MiXCR, listing each CDR3 protein once. Of about 47,000 distinct CDR3 sequences listed, under 30% were seen once; the top ten hold 6.5% to 8%. The sequenced sample was breast tumor tissue. These receptor sequences come from a female donor with breast cancer. Some clones in this sample may be carry-over from other donors' samples.

At least ten counts were recorded for this clonotype. The rearrangement joins TRBV7-9 to TRBJ2-5, with D possibly being TRBD1 (5 bases). Germline V lookup: CDR1 SEHNR, CDR2 FQNEAQ (reference sequence). Trimming pared 5 bases from V and 2 bases from J, leaving 15 bases between. This CDR3 spans 15 amino acids. The CDR3 DNA is TGTGCCAGCAGCCCGTATGGACACCTACAAGAGACCCAGTACTTC. Encoded protein: CASSPYGHLQETQYF.

Details on this clonotype: Just one base apart from a much larger clone, this may be a read error. The J gene is TRBJ1-3, the V gene TRBV7-9; D is undetermined. The germline V gene has CDR1 SEHNR and CDR2 FQNEAQ (reference sequence). The CDR3 totals 14 residues. V was shortened by 5 bases and J by 7 bases, with 15 bases between the two germline ends. The CDR3 DNA reads as TGTGCCAGCAGCAGACGGGCAGGCCGGAACACCATATATTTT. Residues: CASSRRAGRNTIYF.

The rearrangement links TRBV5-1 to TRBJ2-7; 9 nucleotides agree with TRBD2. The CDR3 is 16 residues long. Germline lookup yields CDR1 SGHRS and CDR2 YFSETQ. Losses at the gene ends were 0 bases for V and 3 bases for J; bases not matched to a gene: 7. The CDR3 nucleotides are TGCGCCAGCAGCTTGGCCTTAGCGGGAGATGTCTACGAGCAGTACTTC. Its translation is CASSLALAGDVYEQYF.

This clonotype was seen at least ten times. The chain carries TRBV20-1 and TRBJ1-4, with 8 bases matching TRBD1. This CDR3 is 14 amino acids long. V trimming: 0 bases; J trimming: 8 bases; junction bases outside the gene matches: 5. CDR1 DFQATT and CDR2 SNEGSKA come from the germline V gene (reference sequence). CDR3 DNA sequence: TGCAGTGCTAGAGAAGGACAGGGAAACGAAAAACTGTTTTTT. As protein: CSAREGQGNEKLFF.

This clonotype was observed many times. The chain joins TRBV20-1 to TRBJ2-1, with D maybe TRBD1 (6 bases). The CDR3 is made up of 13 amino acids. Germline values: CDR1 DFQATT, CDR2 SNEGSKA (reference sequence). V dropped 8 bases and J dropped 0 bases, with 11 bases sitting between them. The CDR3 spells CSLRQASYNEQFF. DNA for the CDR3: TGCAGTTTGAGACAGGCCTCCTACAATGAGCAGTTCTTC.

By its share, this clonotype is medium-sized (0.01 to 0.1%). The CDR3 DNA is TGTGCCAGCAGTGTCACATCGGGGCTCCGCACTCAATATGGCTACACCTTC. This sequence encodes CASSVTSGLRTQYGYTF. This chain links TRBV27 with TRBJ1-2, with TRBD1 as a possible D gene (5 bases). Deletions cut 5 bases from V and 5 bases from J, with 24 bases between. The CDR3 extends over 17 amino acids. Germline-derived CDR1 and CDR2 are MNHEY and SMNVEV (reference sequence).

This clonotype was seen many times. J is TRBJ1-5 and V is TRBV2; no reliable D call. From germline, CDR1 is SNHLY and CDR2 FYNNEI. Trimming removed 6 bases from V and 6 bases from J, with 18 bases in between. This CDR3 has 15 residues. CDR3 sequence: CASSPTGRLAQPQHF. In DNA form, the CDR3 reads TGTGCCAGCAGCCCTACGGGGAGATTGGCTCAGCCCCAGCATTTT.

This clonotype showed up many times. The chain recombines TRBV20-1 with TRBJ2-7, with D possibly being TRBD1 (5 bases). Germline CDR1 is DFQATT and CDR2 is SNEGSKA (reference sequence). The CDR3 consists of 13 residues. The V and J ends lost 3 bases and 4 bases respectively, with 13 bases between them. This CDR3 is CSASEQAGYEQYF. CDR3 coding DNA: TGCAGTGCTAGTGAACAAGCAGGGTACGAGCAGTACTTC.

The chain employs TRBV24-1 and TRBJ2-6, with no clear D. CDR3 size: 17 residues. Trimming pared 7 bases from V and 0 bases from J, leaving 15 bases between. Germline values: CDR1 KGHDR, CDR2 SFDVKD. The CDR3 coding sequence is TGTGCCACCAGCGCTCGGACGCAGAGCTCTGGGGCCAACGTCCTGACTTTC. Translation gives CATSARTQSSGANVLTF.

This clonotype was recorded many times. This chain joins TRBV6-1 and TRBJ1-2; 8 positions match TRBD1. Germline lookup yields CDR1 MNHNS and CDR2 SASEGT. V shed 11 bases, J shed 7 bases, and the junction held 12 bases outside the gene matches. The CDR3 runs 13 residues. CDR3 in amino acids: CAGTGQEVFGYTF. CDR3 DNA sequence: TGTGCCGGTACGGGACAGGAGGTATTTGGCTACACCTTC.

This clonotype is medium-sized. J is TRBJ1-4 and V is TRBV2; TRBD1 is a possible D gene (5 bases). V shed 4 bases and J shed 5 bases, with 8 bases lying between them. The V gene's germline CDR1 is SNHLY and CDR2 FYNNEI. The CDR3 is made up of 13 amino acids. The CDR3 reads CASSGRDNEKLFF. The CDR3 nucleotides read TGTGCCAGCAGTGGTAGGGACAATGAAAAACTGTTTTTT.

The chain has TRBV27 and TRBJ2-7; 7 nucleotides agree with TRBD2. The CDR3 consists of 12 residues. Germline loops: CDR1 MNHEY, CDR2 SMNVEV (reference sequence). Trimming took 5 bases from V and 4 from J; bases not matched to a gene: 2. CDR3 sequence (DNA): TGTGCCAGCAGTGGGGGGGGGTACGAGCAGTACTTC. Translating gives CASSGGGYEQYF.

The V and J genes are TRBV5-1 and TRBJ2-1; the match to TRBD2 covers 10 bases. In germline, CDR1 is SGHRS, CDR2 YFSETQ. Unmatched junction bases numbered 7, after V lost 6 bases and J lost 4 bases. The CDR3 totals 15 residues. The CDR3 DNA reads as TGCGCCAGCACCGACATGACTAGCGGGTACAATGAGCAGTTCTTC. This encodes CASTDMTSGYNEQFF.

This clonotype has just a few counts. A much bigger clone sits one base away, suggesting this may be a read error. This chain connects TRBV10-2 to TRBJ2-1; D not certain. The CDR3 sequence is 13 residues long. CDR1 is WSHSY, CDR2 SAAADI, per germline. This CDR3 reads CASSSGSYNEQLF. The CDR3 bases are TGCGCCAGCAGTTCCGGGTCCTACAATGAGCAGCTCTTC.

This clonotype was observed at least ten times. The genes are TRBV9 and TRBJ1-2, with 9 bases identical to TRBD1. This CDR3 spans 13 amino acids. The V gene end was trimmed by 0 bases and the J gene end by 7 bases; junction bases not matched to a gene: 1. The germline V gene has CDR1 SGDLS and CDR2 YYNGEE. CDR3: CASSVEGQGGYTF. As DNA, the CDR3 is TGTGCCAGCAGCGTAGAGGGACAGGGTGGCTACACCTTC.

Points on this clonotype: This may come from a read error, since a much larger clone is one base off. The chain is built from TRBV11-2 and TRBJ2-7; either TRBD1 or TRBD2 may fit D (5 bases each). This CDR3 comprises 13 residues. CDR1 is SGHAT, CDR2 FQNNGV, per germline. CDR3 sequence: CASSSDRWDERYF. The CDR3 bases are TGTGCCAGCAGCTCCGACCGGTGGGACGAGCGGTACTTC.

The chain uses TRBV3-1 and TRBJ1-4, with D unclear. The CDR3 covers 18 residues. The V gene's germline CDR1 is LGHDT and CDR2 YNNKEL (reference sequence). Trimming pared 0 bases from V and 7 bases from J, leaving 21 bases between. The CDR3 DNA reads as TGTGCCAGCAGCCAAGAACTTGGATTCCCACGAAAGAGTGAAAAACTGTTTTTT. The encoded protein is CASSQELGFPRKSEKLFF.

On this clonotype itself: The CDR3 does not end in the conserved phenylalanine or tryptophan, so this is likely a read error. The chain uses TRBV6-1 and TRBJ1-5; D is undetermined. V lost 5 bases and J 2 bases, leaving 13 bases between the germline ends. This CDR3 is built from 15 residues. The germline CDR1 and CDR2 sequences are MNHNS and SASEGT. The CDR3: CASSTGFQGNQPQHL. The CDR3 DNA reads as TGTGCCAGCAGTACGGGGTTTCAGGGCAATCAGCCCCAGCATCTT.

This clonotype was recorded at least ten times. The rearrangement joins TRBV6-1 to TRBJ1-4, with D hard to call. The CDR3 has 16 amino acids. Germline lookup yields CDR1 MNHNS and CDR2 SASEGT. With 2 bases removed from V and 0 bases from J, the gap between germline ends came to 10 bases. The chain's CDR3 is CASSEFWVATNEKLFF. The CDR3 nucleotides read TGTGCCAGCAGTGAATTTTGGGTTGCAACTAATGAAAAACTGTTTTTT.